This entry describes one TCR beta chain. Its cognate antigen is unknown. The sample belongs to a study of early T cells in non-severe SARS-CoV-2 infection. At the level of the study: Chains were not paired, and sequencing was done on bulk RNA from unsorted whole blood.

Study findings and constraints: Sequences matched to VDJdb favored anti-spike CD8 responses, while private and CD4 specificities were missed.

Germline loops: CDR1 SGHRS, CDR2 YFSETQ. The CDR3 is 14 residues long. The V and J ends lost 7 bases and 1 base, in that order; junction bases with no gene match: 6. Separate cDNA molecules each had unique molecular identifiers attached to them. TCRdb reprocessed the 5' RACE reads via MiXCR and lists one record per CDR3 protein. The top ten clones hold around 5% of a sample with tens of thousands of distinct CDR3 sequences, approximately 6.1% of them seen once. The clonotype originates from an adult who was a healthcare worker with PCR-confirmed SARS-CoV-2 infection or an uninfected control (not recorded which). Source material: whole blood. The chain is built from TRBV5-1 and TRBJ2-7, with 9 bases fitting TRBD1. CDR3 DNA: TGCGCCAGCTCCGAACAGGGGGCGTCCTACGAGCAGTACTTC. It encodes CASSEQGASYEQYF.